This TCR beta chain was sequenced during a study of OX40 agonist ivuxolimab in advanced cancers. Background on the study: The diagnoses of dose-escalation patients were hepatocellular carcinoma, melanoma, renal cell or head and neck cancer. Among those enrolled, mean age was about 58 years (range about 23 to 79) and 75% to 85% were male. Findings and limits, study-wide: The mean number of expanded clones was higher in CD8+ T cells than in CD4+. CD4+ and CD8+ blood T cells expanded clonally by week 6 at 0.1 to 3.0 mg/kg.

Profiled with immunoSEQ multiplex PCR; TCRdb holds only in-frame clones, not every one. The sample holds about 85,000 clones; approximately 79% are singletons and the top ten take 5.5% to 7%. CDR1 and CDR2 from the germline V gene are SGHTA and FQGNSA. This CDR3 region has 17 residues. With 1 base removed from V and 4 bases from J, the gap between germline ends came to 19 bases. With respect to this clone: Its target is not known.

The receptor was derived from an adult with an advanced solid tumor such as melanoma, head and neck, liver or kidney cancer. Sample: CD4+ or CD8+ T cells sorted from blood, taken in a trial of the OX40 agonist ivuxolimab. This rearrangement joins TRBV7-2 to TRBJ2-5; no clear D. Here the CDR3 reads CASSLEGRLRVGETQYF. In DNA, the CDR3 is TGTGCCAGCAGCTTAGAAGGGCGTCTACGGGTTGGAGAGACCCAGTACTTC. The complete variable domain, with remaining parts taken from reference TRBV7-2 and TRBJ2-5, reads GAGVSQSPSNKVTEKGKDVELRCDPISGHTALYWYRQSLGQGLEFLIYFQGNSAPDKSGLPSDRFSAERTGGSVSTLTIQRTQQEDSAVYLCASSLEGRLRVGETQYFGPGTRLLVL.